What follows are 21 T cell receptor beta chains derived from one specimen sequenced in a study of blood T cell repertoires in COVID-19. TCRdb keeps only in-frame clones here, not all; method: immunoSEQ multiplex PCR. The table shows 50,000 to 60,000 clones, with roughly 80% occurring only once. Sequencing was carried out using peripheral blood. The receptors originated from a human donor in a cohort sampled during active or convalescent COVID-19.

This chain connects TRBV7-6 to TRBJ2-7, with TRBD2 matching over 7 bases. CDR1 is SGHVS, CDR2 FNYEAQ, per germline. V lost 1 base to trimming and J lost 6 bases; unmatched junction nucleotides: 6. The CDR3 is 14 residues long. CDR3 sequence reads: CASSLGLAGGEQYF. The CDR3 bases are TGTGCCAGCAGCTTAGGACTAGCTGGGGGCGAGCAGTACTTC.

This chain uses TRBV19 with TRBJ2-2; no clear D gene. V gave up 8 bases and J gave up 5 bases, with 9 bases separating them. Looked up from germline, CDR1 is LNHDA and CDR2 is SQIVND (reference sequence). CDR3 length: 12 residues. CDR3 nucleotides: TGTGCCAGTCAAGCGTTGACCGGGGAGCTGTTTTTT. Translation: CASQALTGELFF.

V is TRBV12-3 or TRBV12-4 and J is TRBJ2-7; maybe TRBD1 (5 bases). This CDR3 has 13 residues. The V end lost 3 bases, the J end lost 4 bases, and 10 bases lay between the germline ends. The CDR3 loop is CASSFGAGYEQYF. CDR3 DNA: TGTGCCAGCAGTTTCGGCGCAGGGTACGAGCAGTACTTC.

The chain's CDR3 is CASRRGLTWEQYF. CDR3 DNA: TGTGCCTCCCGCCGTGGCCTCACGTGGGAGCAGTACTTC. J is TRBJ2-7 and V is TRBV6-5; D remains unclear. This CDR3 contains 13 residues. Germline loops: CDR1 MNHEY, CDR2 SVGAGI. Trimming took off 11 bases at V and 7 bases at J, with 21 bases between the two ends.

The chain couples TRBV7-9 to TRBJ2-7, with D possibly being TRBD1 (6 bases). Germline CDR1 is SEHNR and CDR2 is FQNEAQ (reference sequence). The CDR3 is 11 amino acids. The V and J ends lost 11 bases and 4 bases respectively, with 12 bases between them. The CDR3 DNA reads as TGTGCCGGGTCCACAGGGTACGAGCAGTACTTC. As protein: CAGSTGYEQYF. The full variable domain, its missing parts supplied by reference TRBV7-9 and TRBJ2-7, is DTGVSQNPRHKITKRGQNVTFRCDPISEHNRLYWYRQTLGQGPEFLTYFQNEAQLEKSRLLSDRFSAERPKGSFSTLEIQRTEQGDSAMYLCAGSTGYEQYFGPGTRLTVT.

The chain carries TRBV10-3 and TRBJ2-2; 10 positions match TRBD2. This CDR3 spans 15 amino acids. The V gene's germline CDR1 is ENHRY and CDR2 SYGVKD. Trimming took 11 bases from V and 7 from J; bases not matched to a gene: 13. CDR3 sequence reads: CASIGSGGAVGELFF. The CDR3 DNA reads TGTGCCTCCATTGGGAGCGGGGGGGCAGTCGGGGAGCTGTTTTTT.

The chain is built from TRBV7-3 and TRBJ2-7, with 8 nucleotides matching TRBD2. The CDR3 spans 15 residues. After removal of 5 bases from V and 5 bases from J, the junction contained 11 bases not matched to a gene. Germline V gene sequence: CDR1 SGHTA, CDR2 FQGTGA. CDR3 bases: TGTGCCAGCAGCCCCTTCCGGGGGGGCCCCCACGAGCAGTACTTC. It specifies CASSPFRGGPHEQYF.

The chain joins TRBV7-9 to TRBJ1-5, with D tentatively TRBD1 (5 bases). Trimming cost V 2 bases and J 6 bases, with 8 bases left between them. Germline V CDR1 and CDR2: SEHNR, FQNEAQ (reference sequence). The CDR3 spans 13 residues. The CDR3 DNA sequence: TGTGCCAGCAGCTTACAGGGATCTCAGCCCCAGCATTTT. Protein sequence: CASSLQGSQPQHF.

This chain links TRBV3-1 (or the pseudogene TRBV3-2) with TRBJ2-1; 9 bases agree with TRBD2. Germline loops: CDR1 LGHDT, CDR2 YNNKEL (reference sequence). The CDR3 sequence is 15 residues long. The V gene end was trimmed by 3 bases and the J gene end by 7 bases; junction bases not matched to a gene: 7. The chain's CDR3 is CASSQVIAGENEQFF. CDR3 DNA sequence: TGTGCCAGCAGCCAGGTGATAGCGGGGGAGAATGAGCAGTTCTTC.

This clone turned up a few times. The rearrangement links TRBV4-1 to TRBJ1-2; D may be TRBD1 (6 bases). CDR1 and CDR2 from the germline V gene are MGHRA and YSYEKL. This CDR3 contains 16 residues. V was cut by 0 bases and J by 5 bases, with 16 bases left in between. The CDR3 here is CASSQDRGGRGYGYTF. CDR3 coding DNA: TGCGCCAGCAGCCAAGATCGAGGAGGCAGGGGTTATGGCTACACCTTC.

This rearrangement joins TRBV6-5 to TRBJ2-1; the D gene is possibly TRBD1 (6 bases). V was shortened by 6 bases and J by 4 bases, with 10 bases between the two germline ends. There are 13 residues in the CDR3. CDR1 and CDR2 from the germline V gene are MNHEY and SVGAGI. The CDR3 sequence: CASRPDRYNEQFF. The CDR3 DNA is TGTGCCAGCAGGCCCGACAGGTACAATGAGCAGTTCTTC.

The table lists this clone with a count of one. The V and J genes are TRBV6-5 and TRBJ2-3; 8 bases map to TRBD2. CDR1 is MNHEY and CDR2 is SVGAGI in the germline V gene. Trimming removed 8 bases from V and 1 base from J; junction bases left unmatched: 5. The length of the CDR3 is 14 residues. CDR3 in DNA: TGTGCCAGCCAATCGACTAGCGGCACAGATACGCAGTATTTT. Protein: CASQSTSGTDTQYF.

The V and J genes are TRBV7-2 and TRBJ1-5; D gene unclear. The V gene lost 5 bases and the J gene lost 9 bases, with 17 bases spanning the gap. The CDR3 loop spans 14 amino acids. CDR1 is SGHTA, CDR2 FQGNSA, per germline. The CDR3 loop reads CASSPVVQNPPQHF. For the CDR3, the DNA is TGTGCCAGCAGCCCGGTGGTCCAAAACCCGCCCCAGCATTTT.

The count of this clone is one. The rearrangement links TRBV9 to TRBJ2-5; D is uncertain. With 6 bases removed from V and 0 bases from J, the gap between germline ends came to 18 bases. Per germline, CDR1 SGDLS and CDR2 YYNGEE. The CDR3 length is 16 residues. CDR3 nucleotides: TGTGCCAGCACCTTGTCTAGTGGATCGTACCAAGAGACCCAGTACTTC. Its translation is CASTLSSGSYQETQYF.

V usage is TRBV14 and J usage is TRBJ1-6; D is unresolved. Per germline, CDR1 SGHDN and CDR2 FVKESK. The germline V and J ends were trimmed by 0 bases and 0 bases, with 3 bases remaining between them. The CDR3 has 15 residues. The CDR3 here is CASSQDSSYNSPLHF. In DNA form, the CDR3 reads TGTGCCAGCAGCCAAGATAGCTCCTATAATTCACCCCTCCACTTT.

The genes are TRBV2 and TRBJ1-6; D call uncertain. The V and J ends lost 2 bases and 7 bases respectively, with 6 bases between them. The CDR3 extends over 13 amino acids. In germline, CDR1 is SNHLY, CDR2 FYNNEI. The CDR3 loop is CASSERENSPLHF. CDR3 bases: TGTGCCAGCAGTGAACGCGAAAATTCACCCCTCCACTTT.

The V call is TRBV21-1, the J call TRBJ2-2; TRBD1 is the table's D call and was not checked against the DNA. TRBV21-1 is noted as a pseudogene. The length of the CDR3 is 17 residues. In DNA form, the CDR3 reads TGTGCCAGCAGCAACCGGGACAGGGCTGGCAACACCGGGGAGCTGTTTTTT. Encoded protein: CASSNRDRAGNTGELFF.

The chain uses TRBV9 and TRBJ1-1, with 7 bases aligning to TRBD1. This CDR3 has 15 residues. CDR1 is SGDLS and CDR2 is YYNGEE in the germline V gene. J lost 7 bases, V lost 4 bases, and 13 bases had no gene match. This CDR3 reads CASSSRGLLGSEAFF. DNA of the CDR3: TGTGCCAGCAGCAGTAGGGGGCTGCTTGGAAGTGAAGCTTTCTTT.

The V gene is TRBV2, the J gene TRBJ1-1, with 10 bases that match TRBD1. Losses at the gene ends were 6 bases for V and 1 base for J; bases not matched to a gene: 5. This CDR3 region has 15 residues. The V gene's germline CDR1 is SNHLY and CDR2 FYNNEI. CDR3 amino acids: CASSNRQGANTEAFF. CDR3 sequence (DNA): TGTGCCAGCAGCAACCGACAGGGGGCGAACACTGAAGCTTTCTTT.

Only one count was recorded for this clone. J is TRBJ1-2 and V is TRBV30; 7 bases line up with TRBD1. CDR1 is GTSNPN and CDR2 is SVGIG in the germline V gene (reference sequence). The CDR3 is 13 amino acids. V was pared by 3 bases and J by 10 bases, with 11 bases of the junction left unmatched. In nucleotides, the CDR3 is TGTGCCTGGAGGCAGACAGGGTCTGGGGTCTACACCTTC. It specifies CAWRQTGSGVYTF.

The chain employs TRBV12-3 or TRBV12-4 and TRBJ1-2; D is possibly TRBD1 (6 bases). The length of the CDR3 is 12 residues. The germline V and J ends were trimmed by 5 bases and 2 bases, with 6 bases remaining between them. The CDR3 bases are TGTGCCAGCAGTACAGGGAACTATGGCTACACCTTC. This codes for CASSTGNYGYTF.